These T cell receptor beta chains were read from a single sample in a study of regulatory T cells in long-lasting Graves disease. TCRdb re-derived calls from the multiplex PCR reads in MiXCR, one entry per CDR3 protein. The table shows some 320,000 distinct CDR3 sequences, with approximately 20% occurring only once. This material consisted of peripheral blood mononuclear cells (PBMCs), taken at new diagnosis, from a patient treated with antithyroid drugs. All receptors derive from a female donor with Graves disease. The CDR3 runs from the conserved cysteine through the conserved F or W. The order of the fields is J gene, V gene, D gene, clone size, CDR3 DNA, CDR3 protein. D genes are given only for firm matches. Part of the rows lack a size; the others show once, few, many or a class for expanded clones.

TRBJ2-1,TRBV11-2,-,many,TGTGCCAGCAGCTTACGTCGAGGGGATTACAATGAGCAGTTCTTC,CASSLRRGDYNEQFF
TRBJ2-2,TRBV12-3/TRBV12-4,TRBD2,many,TGTGCCAGCCAGAACAGCGGGAGTCCCGGGGAGCTGTTTTTT,CASQNSGSPGELFF
TRBJ1-4,TRBV30,-,many,TGTGCCTGGAGTGTACGAGAACCCGGCAGACTGTTTTTT,CAWSVREPGRLFF
TRBJ1-2,TRBV2,-,many,TGTGCCACCCAGTCTCAGGTTAACTATGGCTACACCTTC,CATQSQVNYGYTF
TRBJ1-6,TRBV4-2,-,many,TGTGCCAGCAGCCAAGAGGCCCACAGCTCTAATTCACCCCTCCACTTT,CASSQEAHSSNSPLHF
TRBJ1-5,TRBV18,TRBD1,many,TGTGCCAGCTCATCCGGACAGGGTGGAGGCGATCAGCCCCAGCATTTT,CASSSGQGGGDQPQHF
TRBJ2-7,TRBV19,-,many,TGTGCCAGTAGTAGATCGGGAGCTGTCTACGAGCAGTACTTC,CASSRSGAVYEQYF
TRBJ1-1,TRBV11-3,TRBD1,many,TGTGCCAGCAGAAAGGAGGGACAGGCAGAAGCTTTCTTT,CASRKEGQAEAFF
TRBJ2-7,TRBV18,TRBD1,few,TGTGCCAGCTCACCAGGGGGAGACAGGGACTACGAGCAGTACTTC,CASSPGGDRDYEQYF
TRBJ2-5,TRBV2,TRBD2,-,TGTGCCAGCAGTGATGAGCGGGAGGCCCTTGGGACCCAGTACTTC,CASSDEREALGTQYF
TRBJ2-5,TRBV20-1,TRBD1,many,TGCAGTGCACGAGGACAGGGGGATTTGGAGACCCAGTACTTC,CSARGQGDLETQYF
TRBJ2-7,TRBV2,TRBD1,many,TGTGCCAGCAGTGGACAGGGTGGGCTCGAGCAGTACTTC,CASSGQGGLEQYF
TRBJ2-1,TRBV2,-,few,TGTGCCAGCAGTGAAGGGCGTGCCTACAATGAGCAGTTCTTC,CASSEGRAYNEQFF
TRBJ2-7,TRBV7-2,-,few,TGTGCCAGCAGCTTAGACCCGGGCTTTTCCTACGAGCAGTACTTC,CASSLDPGFSYEQYF
TRBJ2-2,TRBV6-1,-,-,TGTGCCAGCAGCCAGCCTCGGGCGGGTACCACCGGGGAGCTGTTTTTT,CASSQPRAGTTGELFF
TRBJ2-3,TRBV12-3/TRBV12-4,-,many,TGTGCCAGCACCCTATACACAGATACGCAGTATTTT,CASTLYTDTQYF
TRBJ2-3,TRBV9,TRBD2,few,TGTGCCAGCAGCGTAGCGGCGGGAGAGGCAGATACGCAGTATTTT,CASSVAAGEADTQYF
TRBJ2-1,TRBV12-3/TRBV12-4,-,-,TGTGCCAGCAGGGGAACACCGGGTGGGAATGAGCAGTTCTTC,CASRGTPGGNEQFF
TRBJ2-5,TRBV6-1,TRBD2,many,TGTGCCAGCAGTGAATTTGCGGGAGAAAAAGAGACCCAGTACTTC,CASSEFAGEKETQYF
TRBJ2-7,TRBV28,-,many,TGTGCCAGCCTAAGAACGGTTGCGGGAAAGGGCGAGCAGTACTTC,CASLRTVAGKGEQYF
TRBJ2-7,TRBV11-2,-,many,TGTGCCAGCAGCTTTGGCGGAGCCTTTACCTACGAGCAGTACTTC,CASSFGGAFTYEQYF
TRBJ2-7,TRBV20-1,TRBD2,many,TGCAGTGCTGTACTAGCGGTCTCCTACGAGCAGTACTTC,CSAVLAVSYEQYF
TRBJ2-7,TRBV11-2,TRBD2,many,TGTGCCAGCAGCTTAGCTAGGACCGGGACTAGAGATTACGAGCAGTACTTC,CASSLARTGTRDYEQYF
TRBJ2-7,TRBV11-2,-,-,TGTGCCAGCAGCTTAGATCAAGGGAGAACCTACGAGCAGTACTTC,CASSLDQGRTYEQYF
TRBJ2-3,TRBV7-2,-,many,TGTGCCAGCAGCTTAGTAGGGTTAGAGGTCCCAGATACGCAGTATTTT,CASSLVGLEVPDTQYF
TRBJ1-2,TRBV24-1,-,many,TGTGCCACCAGTGATCCTTTCAGGCCCGACTATGGCTACACCTTC,CATSDPFRPDYGYTF
TRBJ2-7,TRBV24-1,-,many,TGTGCCACCAGTGATTGGGGACACTTCCCCGGCTACGAGCAGTACTTC,CATSDWGHFPGYEQYF
TRBJ2-7,TRBV10-3,-,many,TGTGCCATCAGTGAGGAAGAAGACGAGCAGTACTTC,CAISEEEDEQYF
TRBJ1-6,TRBV28,-,many,TGTGCCAGCACCCCACGAGGGCGGCAGCGTCATAATTCACCCCTCCACTTT,CASTPRGRQRHNSPLHF
TRBJ2-1,TRBV2,-,-,TGTGCCAGCATGGAAGGGAGGAGCTCCTACAATGAGCAGTTCTTC,CASMEGRSSYNEQFF
TRBJ2-5,TRBV5-1,TRBD1,-,TGCGCCAGCAGCACCACGGGACAGGGGGTGGAGACCCAGTACTTC,CASSTTGQGVETQYF
TRBJ2-3,TRBV5-4,TRBD2,many,TGTGCCAGCAGCCCTAGCGGGAGGGGAGATACGCAGTATTTT,CASSPSGRGDTQYF